Below, 13 T cell receptor beta chains from the same sample are listed, as sequenced in a study of blood T cell repertoires in COVID-19. The data were produced by immunoSEQ multiplex PCR, yet TCRdb's version contains in-frame clones alone and is incomplete. The profile shows 100,000 to 150,000 clones, about 80% of them singletons. Material: peripheral blood. The receptors were gathered from a woman between 50 and 59 years old with acute or convalescent COVID-19.

This chain uses TRBV30 with TRBJ1-6; 7 nucleotides agree with TRBD1. Per the germline V gene, CDR1 is GTSNPN and CDR2 is SVGIG (reference sequence). V was clipped by 4 bases and J by 10 bases; unmatched bases: 19. This CDR3 has 17 amino acids. The CDR3 DNA reads as TGTGCCTGGACGTCGACTGGGCGGGGCCAGGGGGACTCACCCCTCCACTTT. It yields the protein CAWTSTGRGQGDSPLHF. The full variable domain, in which reference TRBV30 and TRBJ1-6 provide the parts outside the CDR3, is SQTIHQWPATLVQPVGSPLSLECTVEGTSNPNLYWYRQAAGRGLQLLFYSVGIGQISSEVPQNLSASRPQDRQFILSSKKLLLSDSGFYLCAWTSTGRGQGDSPLHFGNGTRLTVT.

V and J are TRBV20-1 and TRBJ2-7; D ambiguous. The CDR3 runs to 10 residues. Germline V lookup: CDR1 DFQATT, CDR2 SNEGSKA (reference sequence). Trimming took off 1 base at V and 5 bases at J, with 3 bases between the two ends. The CDR3 DNA is TGCAGTGCTAGAGTTAACGAGCAGTACTTC. Translating gives CSARVNEQYF.

The chain joins TRBV3-1 (or the pseudogene TRBV3-2) to TRBJ2-5; 13 bases are shared with TRBD2. The CDR3 sequence is 18 residues long. Germline V gene lookup returns CDR1 LGHDT and CDR2 YNNKEL (reference sequence). V shed 1 base, J shed 4 bases, and the junction held 9 bases outside the gene matches. The CDR3 sequence: CASSQGSLAGGRGETQYF. CDR3 in DNA: TGTGCCAGCAGCCAAGGTTCACTAGCGGGGGGGAGGGGAGAGACCCAGTACTTC.

This chain connects TRBV5-1 to TRBJ1-4; TRBD1 agrees at 7 bases. In germline, CDR1 is SGHRS, CDR2 YFSETQ. V was pared by 5 bases and J by 4 bases, with 5 bases of the junction left unmatched. The CDR3 length is 14 residues. CDR3 nucleotide sequence: TGCGCCAGCAGGTCAGGACAGGTTAATGAAAAACTGTTTTTT. It specifies CASRSGQVNEKLFF.

This clone appeared a few times. V is TRBV10-3 and J is TRBJ1-1; tentative D call: TRBD1 (6 bases). The CDR3 runs 12 residues. Trimming took 5 bases from V and 9 from J, leaving 13 bases between them. Germline-derived CDR1 and CDR2 are ENHRY and SYGVKD. CDR3 bases: TGTGCCATCAGTTTGGGCACAGGGCAAGCTTTCTTT. As protein: CAISLGTGQAFF.

This clone showed up just once. The chain is built from TRBV30 and TRBJ2-3; D is perhaps TRBD2 (5 bases). The CDR3 is 17 amino acids. Germline values: CDR1 GTSNPN, CDR2 SVGIG (reference sequence). V gave up 0 bases and J gave up 6 bases, with 22 bases separating them. The CDR3 sequence: CAWSVSGTILTGDTQYF. The CDR3 coding sequence is TGTGCCTGGAGTGTTTCGGGAACAATTCTTACGGGGGATACGCAGTATTTT.

This chain joins TRBV3-1 (or the pseudogene TRBV3-2) and TRBJ1-6, with 7 bases fitting TRBD1. This CDR3 has 15 amino acids. V trimming: 2 bases; J trimming: 6 bases; junction bases outside the gene matches: 4. The germline V gene has CDR1 LGHDT and CDR2 YNNKEL (reference sequence). Here the CDR3 DNA reads TGTGCCAGCAGCCAACCGGGACAGACTAATTCACCCCTCCACTTT. Its translation: CASSQPGQTNSPLHF.

This clone was recorded a few times. The gene calls are TRBV29-1 and TRBJ1-2; a weak D match, TRBD1 (5 bases). The V gene's germline CDR1 is SQVTM and CDR2 ANQGSEA. V was pared by 7 bases and J by 6 bases, with 21 bases between. CDR3 length equals 14 residues. The CDR3 bases are TGCAGCGCTGAGGGTGGCAGGGCGGTGGATGGCTACACCTTC. Amino acid sequence: CSAEGGRAVDGYTF.

This chain uses TRBV5-1 with TRBJ1-1, with 9 bases aligning to TRBD1. CDR3 size: 17 residues. The germline gives CDR1 SGHRS, CDR2 YFSETQ. V was pared by 0 bases and J by 1 base, with 7 bases of the junction left unmatched. The CDR3 nucleotides read TGCGCCAGCAGCTTGGCGGGGACAGGGACTGAGAACACTGAAGCTTTCTTT. Its protein product is CASSLAGTGTENTEAFF.

V gene TRBV6-4 combines with J gene TRBJ2-2; 12 nucleotides agree with TRBD2. V lost 6 bases to trimming and J lost 5 bases; unmatched junction nucleotides: 4. CDR1 MRHNA and CDR2 SNTAGT come from the germline V gene. CDR3 length: 15 residues. CDR3: CASRRTSGTTGELFF. CDR3 DNA: TGTGCCAGCAGACGGACTAGCGGGACTACCGGGGAGCTGTTTTTT.

V usage is TRBV7-9 and J usage is TRBJ1-5, with unresolved D. Trimming stripped 5 bases from V and 2 bases from J, with 13 bases between. Per germline, CDR1 SEHNR and CDR2 FQNEAQ (reference sequence). The CDR3 covers 15 residues. CDR3 loop: CASSPGLRGNQPQHF. In DNA, the CDR3 is TGTGCCAGCAGCCCAGGACTGCGCGGCAATCAGCCCCAGCATTTT.

The rearrangement uses TRBV7-2 and TRBJ2-5; TRBD1 might be the D (5 bases). Germline CDR1 is SGHTA and CDR2 is FQGNSA. The CDR3 has 13 amino acids. V lost 1 base, J lost 4 bases, and 7 bases lay in between. The CDR3 sequence is CASSLVGRETQYF. DNA of the CDR3: TGTGCCAGCAGCTTAGTGGGGCGAGAGACCCAGTACTTC.

The rearrangement uses TRBV6-6 and TRBJ1-5, with a tentative D call TRBD1 (5 bases). CDR1 and CDR2 (germline): MNHNY, SVGAGI (reference sequence). The length of the CDR3 is 17 residues. The germline V and J ends were trimmed by 5 bases and 4 bases, with 21 bases remaining between them. CDR3 nucleotide sequence: TGTGCCAGCAGTCCCGGACACGGGCGTCAGCTAAATCAGCCCCAGCATTTT. Translating gives CASSPGHGRQLNQPQHF.